This entry features one T cell receptor (beta chain) sequence. Its antigen is currently unknown. The CDR3 loop spans 14 amino acids. V shed 0 bases and J 6 bases; nucleotides not matched to a gene: 4. The germline CDR1 and CDR2 sequences are SGHRS and YFSETQ. The library targeted TCRbeta and was prepared with unique molecular identifiers. TCRdb processed the PCR reads anew with MiXCR; each CDR3 protein has one entry. The table has 700,000 or so distinct CDR3 sequences, over 10% seen once. The data are from a study of T-cell reconstitution after alpha-beta-depleted transplantation in children. Study-level points and caveats: Some patients' high day-60 TCRbeta diversity was traced to surviving recipient T cells and thymic progenitors. Where alpha-beta T cells came from about two months after transplant was reportedly several hundred expanded graft clones. From newly produced T cells came most of the T-cell counts and diversity one year after transplant.

J is TRBJ2-3 and V is TRBV5-1; 7 bases map to TRBD1. This specimen consisted of PBMCs, obtained before TCRalphabeta/CD19-depleted stem cell transplant. The TCR was taken from a girl aged 2-10 years with congenital amegakaryocytic thrombocytopenia, due to receive a stem cell transplant. The CDR3 spells CASSLDRGMDTQYF. The CDR3 nucleotides read TGCGCCAGCAGCTTGGACAGGGGAATGGATACGCAGTATTTT.